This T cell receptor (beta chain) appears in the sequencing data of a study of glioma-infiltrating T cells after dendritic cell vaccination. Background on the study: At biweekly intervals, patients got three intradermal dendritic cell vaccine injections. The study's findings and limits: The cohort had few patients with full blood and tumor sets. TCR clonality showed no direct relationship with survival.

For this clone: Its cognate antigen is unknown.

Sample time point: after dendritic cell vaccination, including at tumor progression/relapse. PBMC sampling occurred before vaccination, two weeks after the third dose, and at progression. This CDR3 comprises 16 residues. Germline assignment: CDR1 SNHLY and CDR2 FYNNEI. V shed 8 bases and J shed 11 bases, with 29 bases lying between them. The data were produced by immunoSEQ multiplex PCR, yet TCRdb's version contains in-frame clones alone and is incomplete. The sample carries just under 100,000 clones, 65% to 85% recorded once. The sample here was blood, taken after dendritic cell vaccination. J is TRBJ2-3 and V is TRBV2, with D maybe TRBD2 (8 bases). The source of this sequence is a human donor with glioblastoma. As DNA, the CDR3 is TGTGCCAGCCTTACAGGGGTCTCCGGGAGGGCCACGGAGCAGTATTTT. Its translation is CASLTGVSGRATEQYF.